This T cell receptor (beta chain) was identified in a study of blood T cells in healthy people across ages. General observations from the study: Long-lived and aged donors differed, with more naive CD4+ cells and higher diversity in the long-lived.

There were at least 5.5 micrograms of total RNA extracted from every sample. A second PCR, run for about 7 to 11 cycles, used a sample-barcoded 5' primer plus a J-beta primer mix. TCRdb called the 5' RACE reads again in MiXCR, with one record for every CDR3 protein. The data contain roughly 500,000 distinct CDR3 sequences, approximately 30% of them singletons. This CDR3 region has 11 residues. The V end lost 5 bases, the J end lost 8 bases, and 7 bases lay between the germline ends. Germline loops: CDR1 KGHSH, CDR2 LQKENI. Comments on this clonotype: Its target is unknown.

The sample was blood. The source of this sequence is a woman aged 65 to 85 in good health. This chain connects TRBV18 to TRBJ2-1; tentatively, D is TRBD1 (5 bases). The CDR3 loop reads CASSIGDEQFF. In DNA, the CDR3 is TGTGCCAGCTCAATAGGGGATGAGCAGTTCTTC. Together with reference TRBV18 and TRBJ2-1, the CDR3 gives the full variable domain: NAGVMQNPRHLVRRRGQEARLRCSPMKGHSHVYWYRQLPEEGLKFMVYLQKENIIDESGMPKERFSAEFPKEGPSILRIQQVVRGDSAAYFCASSIGDEQFFGPGTRLTVL.